What follows is one T cell receptor (beta chain) and its context. Healthy individuals who donated bone marrow served as the donors. The entry originates in a study of cytomegalovirus exposure and HLA in healthy donors. Study overall: An analysis done earlier identified around 100 million unique TCR beta sequences from around 180 million T cells.

A multiplex PCR was run with 60 Vbeta primers and 13 Jbeta primers. Repertoires were generated with immunoSEQ multiplex PCR, while TCRdb's copy carries only in-frame clones and drops some. The profile shows about 43,000 clones, roughly 80% of them singletons. This receptor was identified in a man aged 25-45 years in good health and CMV-seronegative. The material sequenced was PBMCs.

The CDR3 spells CASSYSSYGLAGADTQYF. The CDR3 nucleotides read TGTGCCAGCAGTTACTCGAGTTATGGACTAGCGGGAGCAGATACGCAGTATTTT. The gene calls are TRBV6-7 and TRBJ2-3; 13 bases are a match to TRBD2. TRBV6-7 is identified as an open reading frame with a role that is uncertain. The CDR3 contains 18 residues. V lost 0 bases to trimming and J lost 4 bases; unmatched junction nucleotides: 7.